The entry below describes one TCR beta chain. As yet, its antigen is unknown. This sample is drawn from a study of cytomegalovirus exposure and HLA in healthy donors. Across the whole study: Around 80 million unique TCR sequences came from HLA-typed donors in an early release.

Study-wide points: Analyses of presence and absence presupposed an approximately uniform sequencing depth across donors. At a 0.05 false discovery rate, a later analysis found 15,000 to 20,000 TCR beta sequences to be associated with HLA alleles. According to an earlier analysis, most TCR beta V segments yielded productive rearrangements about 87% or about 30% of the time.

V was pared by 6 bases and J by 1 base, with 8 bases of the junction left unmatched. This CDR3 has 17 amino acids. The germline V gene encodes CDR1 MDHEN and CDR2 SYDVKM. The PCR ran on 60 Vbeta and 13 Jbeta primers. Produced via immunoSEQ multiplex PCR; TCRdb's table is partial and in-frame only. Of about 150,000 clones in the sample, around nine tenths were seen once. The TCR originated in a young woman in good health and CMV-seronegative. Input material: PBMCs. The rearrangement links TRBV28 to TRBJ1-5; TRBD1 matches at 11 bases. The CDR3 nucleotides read TGTGCCAGCAGATCCCGGACAGGGGGCGCGAGCAATCAGCCCCAGCATTTT. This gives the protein CASRSRTGGASNQPQHF.